This entry describes one TCR beta chain. The antigen is undetermined. The ViraFEST assay expanded antigen-specific CD4+ T cells with viral peptide pools before sequencing. Following a 10-day culture, CD4+ T cells were purified. Participants completed two doses of the BNT162b2 or mRNA-1273 vaccine. PBMC cultures contained 1.8 million or so cells per well, around 9.7 IU/ml IL-2 and roughly 10 ug/ml peptides. Cultures got half-medium changes with IL-2 on days 3 and 7. The V and J ends lost 0 bases and 3 bases, in that order; junction bases with no gene match: 3. Germline values: CDR1 MGHRA, CDR2 YSYEKL. The CDR3 contains 15 residues. The data stem from a study of vaccination effects on CD4 cells after COVID-19. Study-level findings and limits: Whether induced by infection or by vaccine, clones showed marked clonal contraction late after vaccination.

Sequencing used immunoSEQ multiplex PCR; TCRdb keeps in-frame clones, though not all of them. Altogether 80,000 to 95,000 clones are present, about three quarters being singletons, with the ten largest covering roughly 1.1%. The starting material was CD4+ T cells from PBMCs cultured with HCoV-OC43 spike peptides, obtained after COVID-19 vaccination. Subset noted: HCoV-OC43 spike overlapping peptide pool stimulation. The origin of this receptor is a human donor who received a COVID-19 vaccine. The chain recombines TRBV4-1 with TRBJ2-5, with 8 bases lining up with TRBD2. CDR3 bases: TGCGCCAGCAGCCAAGATCCGGGAGGGAAAGAGACCCAGTACTTC. It translates to CASSQDPGGKETQYF.